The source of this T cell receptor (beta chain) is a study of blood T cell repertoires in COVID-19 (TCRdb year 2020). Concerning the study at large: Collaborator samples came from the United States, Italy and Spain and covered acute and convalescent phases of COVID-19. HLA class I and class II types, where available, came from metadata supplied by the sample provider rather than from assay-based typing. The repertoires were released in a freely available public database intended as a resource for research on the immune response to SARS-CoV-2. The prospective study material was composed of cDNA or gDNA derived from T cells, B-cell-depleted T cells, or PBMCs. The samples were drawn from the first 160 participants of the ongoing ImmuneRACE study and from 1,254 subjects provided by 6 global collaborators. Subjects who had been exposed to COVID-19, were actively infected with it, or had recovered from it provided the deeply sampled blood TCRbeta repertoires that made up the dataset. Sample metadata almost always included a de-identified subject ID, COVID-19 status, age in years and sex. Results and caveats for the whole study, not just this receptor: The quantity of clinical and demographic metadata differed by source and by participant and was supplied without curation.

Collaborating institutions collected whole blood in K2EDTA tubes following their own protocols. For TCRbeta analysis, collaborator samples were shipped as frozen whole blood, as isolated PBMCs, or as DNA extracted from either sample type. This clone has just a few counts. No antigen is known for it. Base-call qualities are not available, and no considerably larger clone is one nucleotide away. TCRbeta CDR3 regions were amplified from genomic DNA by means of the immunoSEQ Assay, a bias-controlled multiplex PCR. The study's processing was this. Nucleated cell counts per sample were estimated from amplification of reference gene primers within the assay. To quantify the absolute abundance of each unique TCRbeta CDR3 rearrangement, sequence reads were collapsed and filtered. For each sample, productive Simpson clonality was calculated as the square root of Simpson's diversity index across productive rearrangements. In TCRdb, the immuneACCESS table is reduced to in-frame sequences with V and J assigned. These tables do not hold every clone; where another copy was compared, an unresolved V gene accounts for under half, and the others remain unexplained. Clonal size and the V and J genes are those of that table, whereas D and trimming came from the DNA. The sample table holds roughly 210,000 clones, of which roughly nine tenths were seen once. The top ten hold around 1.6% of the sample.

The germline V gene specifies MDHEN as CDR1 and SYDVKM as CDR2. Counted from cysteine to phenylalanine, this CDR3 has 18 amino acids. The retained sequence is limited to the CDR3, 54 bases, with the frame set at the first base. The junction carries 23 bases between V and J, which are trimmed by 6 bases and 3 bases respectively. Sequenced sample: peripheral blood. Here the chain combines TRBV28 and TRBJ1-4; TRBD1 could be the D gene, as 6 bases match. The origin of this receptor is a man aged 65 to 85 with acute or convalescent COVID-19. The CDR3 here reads CASSFAVGRTVSNEKLFF. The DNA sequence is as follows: TGTGCCAGCAGCTTTGCTGTTGGGCGGACAGTTTCTAATGAAAAACTGTTTTTT.